The rows below give T cell receptor beta chains drawn from one sample of a study of T cell changes during pregnancy in multiple sclerosis. This table comes from immunoSEQ multiplex PCR, and its TCRdb copy is limited to in-frame clones, with some not included. The sample carries tens of thousands of clones, roughly 92% recorded once. The sequenced sample was peripheral blood, obtained in the third trimester of pregnancy. These receptors were taken from a female donor with multiple sclerosis, enrolled in a pregnancy study. Both conserved end residues are part of each CDR3. A D gene is named only where the DNA matches it firmly. Some rows have no size entry. The others give once, few or many, or a class for an expanded clone.

clone_size	v_call	j_call	d_call	cdr3_nt	cdr3_aa
NA	TRBV5-6	TRBJ2-1	TRBD2	TGTGCCAGCAGCTTTGGTCTAGCGGAAAATGAGCAGTTCTTC	CASSFGLAENEQFF
NA	TRBV2	TRBJ1-5	TRBD1	TGTGCCAGCAGTGCATCCTTCACAGGGGGCGGTCAGCCCCAGCATTTT	CASSASFTGGGQPQHF
NA	TRBV19	TRBJ2-7	TRBD1	TGTGCCAGTAGGGGACAGACCTACGAGCAGTACTTC	CASRGQTYEQYF
NA	TRBV4-2	TRBJ2-4	TRBD2	TGTGCCAGCAGCCAGACCGGAGCGGGGGGCGACATTCAGTACTTC	CASSQTGAGGDIQYF
once	TRBV7-2	TRBJ2-1	TRBD2	TGTGCCAGCAGCTTACATCCTAGCGGGATCAGCAATGAGCAGTTCTTC	CASSLHPSGISNEQFF
once	TRBV18	TRBJ1-4	NA	TGTGCCAGCTCACCGGACATAGGGGTGGGTGAAAAACTGTTTTTT	CASSPDIGVGEKLFF
NA	TRBV28	TRBJ2-1	TRBD2	TGTGCCAGCAGTTTATTACGTGGACTAGTGGTTACCAATGAGCAGTTCTTC	CASSLLRGLVVTNEQFF
NA	TRBV5-4	TRBJ2-3	TRBD2	TGTGCCAGCAGCTTGGGCACCAGCGGGAGGACCACAGATACGCAGTATTTT	CASSLGTSGRTTDTQYF
NA	TRBV18	TRBJ1-1	TRBD1	TGTGCCAGCTCACCCGACAGGGGGCAGGCGAACACTGAAGCTTTCTTT	CASSPDRGQANTEAFF
NA	TRBV29-1	TRBJ2-5	TRBD2	TGCAGCGTTGAGGCTAGCGGGGAAGAGACCCAGTACTTC	CSVEASGEETQYF
NA	TRBV19	TRBJ2-6	NA	TGTGCCAGTAGTATAGTTGCCAGGGGTGTGAGCTCTGGGGCCAACGTCCTGACTTTC	CASSIVARGVSSGANVLTF
once	TRBV7-9	TRBJ2-1	TRBD2	TGTGCCAGCAGCCCAAGCGGGGAGCCCTACAATGAGCAGTTCTTC	CASSPSGEPYNEQFF
NA	TRBV19	TRBJ2-3	NA	TGTGCCAGTCGCGGGACGGCGACGGGTACGCAGTATTTT	CASRGTATGTQYF
NA	TRBV15	TRBJ2-1	NA	TGTGCCACCAGCAAGGCTACTAGGAATGAGCAGTTCTTC	CATSKATRNEQFF
NA	TRBV6-1	TRBJ2-7	TRBD1	TGTGCCAGCAGTCCGGACAGGGTGTCCTACGAGCAGTACTTC	CASSPDRVSYEQYF
NA	TRBV15	TRBJ1-2	NA	TGTGCCACCAGCGGGGGACACGGAGACTATGGCTACACCTTC	CATSGGHGDYGYTF
NA	TRBV7-2	TRBJ1-1	TRBD1	TGTGCCAGCAGCTTACTACGACAGGGGGGATCTGAAGCTTTCTTT	CASSLLRQGGSEAFF
NA	TRBV10-3	TRBJ2-3	NA	TGTGCCATCAGCGGGAGCGACACAGATACGCAGTATTTT	CAISGSDTDTQYF
NA	TRBV28	TRBJ2-7	NA	TGTGCCAGCAGCTCCCGCACCGGTTACGAGCAGTACTTC	CASSSRTGYEQYF